The next 4 T cell receptor beta chains were all read from a single sample in a study of OX40 agonist ivuxolimab in advanced cancers. The repertoire was sequenced with immunoSEQ multiplex PCR; TCRdb's copy has only in-frame clones and lacks some. The data show fewer than 80,000 clones, 80% to 90% seen once. The specimen comprised CD4+ or CD8+ T cells sorted from blood, sampled in a trial of the OX40 agonist ivuxolimab. The origin of the receptors is an adult with an advanced solid tumor such as melanoma, head and neck, liver or kidney cancer.

The chain combines TRBV6-9 with TRBJ1-2, with D possibly being TRBD1 (5 bases). The germline V and J ends were trimmed by 6 bases and 2 bases, with 10 bases remaining between them. The length of the CDR3 is 13 residues. In germline, CDR1 is MNHGY, CDR2 SVAAGI. The CDR3 nucleotides are TGTGCCAGCAGCCTCGGACACAACTATGGCTACACCTTC. It yields the protein CASSLGHNYGYTF.

This chain uses TRBV5-5 with TRBJ1-3; D might be TRBD1 (5 bases). Per germline, CDR1 SGHKS and CDR2 YYEKEE (reference sequence). The CDR3 covers 14 residues. With 4 bases removed from V and 0 bases from J, the gap between germline ends came to 8 bases. CDR3 in amino acids: CASSAGGSGNTIYF. The CDR3 DNA reads as TGTGCCAGCAGCGCCGGGGGCTCTGGAAACACCATATATTTT.

This chain uses TRBV5-6 with TRBJ1-1; TRBD1 matches 9 bases. Germline V gives CDR1 SGHDT, CDR2 YYEEEE. The V gene end was trimmed by 1 base and the J gene end by 6 bases; junction bases not matched to a gene: 7. This CDR3 has 15 amino acids. The CDR3 sequence: CASSLRGTGYPEAFF. The DNA of the CDR3 is TGTGCCAGCAGCTTGAGAGGGACAGGGTACCCTGAAGCTTTCTTT.

The chain couples TRBV7-2 to TRBJ2-7; 13 bases line up with TRBD2. The CDR3 extends over 16 amino acids. Germline CDR1 and CDR2: SGHTA and FQGNSA. J gave up 3 bases and V 5 bases, and 7 bases lay outside the gene matches. The CDR3 protein is CASSGRLAGGIYEQYF. The CDR3 DNA reads as TGTGCCAGCAGCGGAAGACTAGCGGGAGGCATCTACGAGCAGTACTTC.